Listed below are T cell receptor beta chains from one sample, sequenced in a study of Ad26.COV2.S vaccination and SARS-CoV-2 variants. The data were produced by immunoSEQ multiplex PCR, yet TCRdb's version contains in-frame clones alone and is incomplete. This table has about 350,000 clones, around 89% appearing once. The input for sequencing was peripheral blood, taken in a trial of Ad26.COV2.S vaccine versus placebo. All receptors come from a person aged 18 to 65 who received the Ad26.COV2.S COVID-19 vaccine or a placebo. The CDR3 runs from the conserved cysteine through the conserved F or W. A D gene is named only where the DNA matches it firmly. Size values are once, few and many counts, or a class for expanded clones, and some rows have none.

NA	TRBJ1-1	TRBV7-6	NA	TGTGCCAGCAGCTTAGAGATGAACACTGAAGCTTTCTTT	CASSLEMNTEAFF
NA	TRBJ2-6	TRBV19	few	TGTGCCAGTAGTAACACTGGGGGGCCTGATGTCTCTGGGGCCAACGTCCTGACTTTC	CASSNTGGPDVSGANVLTF
NA	TRBJ1-3	TRBV18	NA	TGTGCCAGCTCACCGGGGGCCGGGGATGGAGAATATTTT	CASSPGAGDGEYF
NA	TRBJ2-7	TRBV4-3	NA	TGCGCCAGCAGCCAAGACCCCAGGGGCCAGTACGAGCAGTACTTC	CASSQDPRGQYEQYF
NA	TRBJ1-5	TRBV12-3/TRBV12-4	NA	TGTGCCAGCAGTGAAGGACAGAGTAGGCCCCAGCATTTT	CASSEGQSRPQHF
NA	TRBJ1-1	TRBV7-2	NA	TGTGCCAGCAGCGCAGATCAGGGGACCGCTGAAGCTTTCTTT	CASSADQGTAEAFF
NA	TRBJ1-3	TRBV4-3	NA	TGCGCCAGCAGCCAAGACCCCCAGGGAGGAAACACCATATATTTT	CASSQDPQGGNTIYF
NA	TRBJ1-4	TRBV9	NA	TGTGCCAGCAGCTCGTACCGGGACTCCAGGGAAAAACTGTTTTTT	CASSSYRDSREKLFF
NA	TRBJ2-1	TRBV7-3	NA	TGTGCCAGCAGCGCCGACAGATACAATGAGCAGTTCTTC	CASSADRYNEQFF
NA	TRBJ2-7	TRBV27	NA	TGTGCCAGCAGTTTAGGTCGGGGGTTAAGCGAGCAGTACTTC	CASSLGRGLSEQYF
NA	TRBJ1-1	TRBV7-8	NA	TGTGCCAGCAGCCCCATTAGGCGGCCGGGGACCTCGAACACTGAAGCTTTCTTT	CASSPIRRPGTSNTEAFF
NA	TRBJ2-3	TRBV7-3	NA	TGTGCCAGCAGCTTGTACCCAGATACGCAGTATTTT	CASSLYPDTQYF
NA	TRBJ1-6	TRBV29-1	NA	TGCAGCGTTAGTGAAACAGGGTATAATTCACCCCTCCACTTT	CSVSETGYNSPLHF
NA	TRBJ1-1	TRBV18	NA	TGTGCCAGCTCAAATAGCAGGGTAAGCACTGAAGCTTTCTTT	CASSNSRVSTEAFF
NA	TRBJ1-2	TRBV30	once	TGTGCCTGGGGAGCAGGGAATAACTATGGCTACACCTTC	CAWGAGNNYGYTF
TRBD1	TRBJ1-5	TRBV19	NA	TGTGCCAGTAACCAGGACAGGCGCAATCAGCCCCAGCATTTT	CASNQDRRNQPQHF
TRBD1	TRBJ1-5	TRBV19	NA	TGTGCCAGCCAGACTGCCGGGACAGGGTTCAATCAGCCCCAGCATTTT	CASQTAGTGFNQPQHF
NA	TRBJ2-2	TRBV6-2/TRBV6-3	NA	TGTGCCAGCAGTCGAAGTCCCGGAGAGAACACCGGGGAGCTGTTTTTT	CASSRSPGENTGELFF
TRBD2	TRBJ2-1	TRBV6-5	once	TGTGCCACGACTAGCGGACTCAACAATGAGCAGTTCTTC	CATTSGLNNEQFF
TRBD1	TRBJ1-5	TRBV2	NA	TGTGCCAGCAGGGGGGGACAGGGAAATAATCAGCCCCAGCATTTT	CASRGGQGNNQPQHF
NA	TRBJ1-2	TRBV6-1	NA	TGTGCCAGCAGAGAGACGGGCTACGTCTATGGCTACACCTTC	CASRETGYVYGYTF
TRBD2	TRBJ2-7	TRBV4-3	few	TGCGCCAGCAGCCAAGAAGAGATGGGGCTAGCGGGGGCCTACGAGCAGTACTTC	CASSQEEMGLAGAYEQYF
NA	TRBJ2-1	TRBV6-5	NA	TGTGCCAGCAGTTTGTCCGGGACCATCAATGAGCAGTTCTTC	CASSLSGTINEQFF
TRBD1	TRBJ1-1	TRBV5-1	NA	TGCGCCAGCAGCTTCTCAGGGGGCGACACTGAAGCTTTCTTT	CASSFSGGDTEAFF
TRBD1	TRBJ1-5	TRBV5-1	NA	TGCGCCAGCAGCTTCGGGACAGGGGGCGTTCAGCCCCAGCATTTT	CASSFGTGGVQPQHF
TRBD2	TRBJ2-7	TRBV25-1	NA	TGTGCCAGCAGCGAAGACGGGACTAGCGGGAGTTGGTACGAGCAGTACTTC	CASSEDGTSGSWYEQYF
NA	TRBJ2-3	TRBV13	NA	TGTGCCAGCAGCCACACGGATCGTGGAAAATACACAGATACGCAGTATTTT	CASSHTDRGKYTDTQYF
NA	TRBJ2-5	TRBV12-3/TRBV12-4	NA	TGTGCCAGCAGTTTAGGGATCGGGGAGACCCAGTACTTC	CASSLGIGETQYF
NA	TRBJ2-7	TRBV4-2	NA	TGTGCCAGCAGCCAAGTTTGGGACATTAACTACGAGCAGTACTTC	CASSQVWDINYEQYF